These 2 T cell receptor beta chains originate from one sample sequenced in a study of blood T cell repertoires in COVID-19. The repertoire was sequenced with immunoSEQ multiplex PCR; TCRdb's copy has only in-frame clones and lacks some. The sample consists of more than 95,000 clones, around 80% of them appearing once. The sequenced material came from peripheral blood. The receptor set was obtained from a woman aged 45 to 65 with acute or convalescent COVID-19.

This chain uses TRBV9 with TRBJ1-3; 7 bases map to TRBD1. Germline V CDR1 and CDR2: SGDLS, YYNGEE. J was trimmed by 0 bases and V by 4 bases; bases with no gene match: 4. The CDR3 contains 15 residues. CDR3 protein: CASSLQGNSGNTIYF. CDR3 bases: TGTGCCAGCAGCCTACAGGGGAACTCTGGAAACACCATATATTTT. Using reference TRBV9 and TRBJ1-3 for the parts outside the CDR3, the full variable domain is DSGVTQTPKHLITATGQRVTLRCSPRSGDLSVYWYQQSLDQGLQFLIQYYNGEERAKGNILERFSAQQFPDLHSELNLSSLELGDSALYFCASSLQGNSGNTIYFGEGSWLTVV.

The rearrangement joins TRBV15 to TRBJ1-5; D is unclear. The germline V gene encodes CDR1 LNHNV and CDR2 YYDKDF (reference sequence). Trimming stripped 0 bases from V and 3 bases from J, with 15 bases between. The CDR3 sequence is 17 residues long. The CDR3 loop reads CATSRDGGFGDNQPQHF. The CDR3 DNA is TGTGCCACCAGCAGAGATGGCGGTTTCGGGGACAATCAGCCCCAGCATTTT. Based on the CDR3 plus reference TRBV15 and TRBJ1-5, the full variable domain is DAMVIQNPRYQVTQFGKPVTLSCSQTLNHNVMYWYQQKSSQAPKLLFHYYDKDFNNEADTPDNFQSRRPNTSFCFLDIRSPGLGDTAMYLCATSRDGGFGDNQPQHFGDGTRLSIL.